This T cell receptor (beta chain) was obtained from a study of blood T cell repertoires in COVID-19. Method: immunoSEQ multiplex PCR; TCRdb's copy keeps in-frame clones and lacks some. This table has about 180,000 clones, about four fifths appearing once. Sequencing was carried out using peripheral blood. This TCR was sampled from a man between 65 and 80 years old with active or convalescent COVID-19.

The CDR3 protein is CASSPGQGSHTIYF. The CDR3 DNA sequence: TGTGCCAGCTCACCGGGACAGGGGTCCCACACCATATATTTT. The chain has TRBV18 and TRBJ1-3, with 10 bases that match TRBD1. CDR3 size: 14 residues. Germline assignment: CDR1 KGHSH and CDR2 LQKENI. V lost 3 bases and J lost 8; bases outside the gene matches: 4. The full variable domain, its missing parts supplied by reference TRBV18 and TRBJ1-3, is NAGVMQNPRHLVRRRGQEARLRCSPMKGHSHVYWYRQLPEEGLKFMVYLQKENIIDESGMPKERFSAEFPKEGPSILRIQQVVRGDSAAYFCASSPGQGSHTIYFGEGSWLTVV.